The sequence of this T cell receptor (beta chain) was determined in a study of cytomegalovirus exposure and HLA in healthy donors. About the research overall: HLA-typed donors contributed around 85 million unique TCRs, which were held in an early data release. Across roughly 400 genotyped donors, approximately 80% landed in the Caucasian-associated ancestry cluster. Whole-study findings and limits: CMV serostatus was the only recorded immune exposure for donors.

Germline CDR1 ENHRY, CDR2 SYGVKD. The CDR3 covers 13 residues. The V and J ends lost 7 bases and 5 bases respectively, with 11 bases between them. Concerning this clone itself: The antigen remains unidentified.

Likely unrecorded immune exposures existed in these nominally healthy donors. PCR was performed using 60 Vbeta and 13 Jbeta primers. This table comes from immunoSEQ multiplex PCR, and its TCRdb copy is limited to in-frame clones, with some not included. The repertoire holds 200,000 to 250,000 clones, with about 81% as singletons. This clonotype was obtained from a woman aged 55 to 70 in good health and CMV-seropositive. The J gene is TRBJ2-2, the V gene TRBV10-3; D remains ambiguous. Sample: PBMCs. CDR3 loop: CAITVPWTGELFF. CDR3 DNA sequence: TGTGCCATCACAGTCCCGTGGACCGGGGAGCTGTTTTTT.